This T cell receptor beta chain appears in the sequencing data of a study of shared T cell receptors in the human thymus. Produced via immunoSEQ multiplex PCR; TCRdb's table is partial and in-frame only. The sample shows about 660,000 clones, about 87% of them seen only once. With 9 bases removed from V and 0 bases from J, the gap between germline ends came to 8 bases. Looked up from germline, CDR1 is MNHEY and CDR2 is SMNVEV (reference sequence). The CDR3 length is 12 residues. Another study also made use of these data, one on human thymus T cells.

The chain has TRBV27 and TRBJ1-1, with D perhaps matching TRBD1 (5 bases). The sample consisted of thymocytes. This clonotype was sampled from a boy less than two years old with a congenital heart defect. The CDR3 DNA sequence: TGTGCCAGTGGGGCTTTGAACACTGAAGCTTTCTTT. This translates into CASGALNTEAFF.